This T cell receptor beta chain was retrieved from a study of blood T cell repertoires in COVID-19. As for the study in general: Some COVID-19 samples were acute and others convalescent; all came from the United States, Italy and Spain. T cells, B-cell-depleted T cells, or PBMCs provided the cDNA or gDNA that served as material.

Per the authors' pipeline: Cell counts per sample came from amplifying reference gene primers. Method: immunoSEQ multiplex PCR; TCRdb's copy keeps in-frame clones and lacks some. V and J calls and clone size are as listed in that table; D and trimming were resolved from the DNA. Of fewer than 85,000 clones in the sample, approximately 80% were seen once. J lost 2 bases, V lost 5 bases, and 7 bases had no gene match. From germline, CDR1 is SQVTM and CDR2 ANQGSEA. The CDR3 has 15 amino acids. The genes are TRBV29-1 and TRBJ2-3, with 10 bases fitting TRBD1. The clonotype originates from a woman in her fifties or sixties with acute or convalescent COVID-19. The sample was peripheral blood. The CDR3 coding sequence is TGCAGCGTTCGATCTGGGACAGGGGCCACAGATACGCAGTATTTT. The encoded protein is CSVRSGTGATDTQYF.